This entry lists 21 T cell receptor beta chains sequenced from one sample in a study of T-cell reconstitution after alpha-beta-depleted transplantation in children (dated by TCRdb to the mid-2010s). Library construction relied on PCR. The sequencer listed for this sample is Illumina HiSeq 2500. TCR libraries were prepared with molecular barcoding, using unique molecular identifiers to normalize TCRbeta repertoire quantification. TCRdb itself trimmed the public reads at Q25 with fastp, ran MiXCR and retained productive beta chains. Rows are combined by CDR3 protein, so each entry shows the most common genes and DNA. The sample yields fewer than 95,000 distinct CDR3 sequences; 12% were counted once. The ten biggest clones cover approximately 15% of the sample. Sequencing was performed on PBMCs from the stem cell graft donor, taken from the stem cell graft. Receptors were obtained from a human donor who donated a stem cell graft to a child with inherited bone marrow failure.

This clonotype was seen ten or more times. J is TRBJ2-4 and V is TRBV5-1; 8 nucleotides line up with TRBD1. V lost 4 bases, J lost 7 bases, and 7 bases stayed unmatched. CDR3 length: 14 residues. Germline CDR1 and CDR2: SGHRS and YFSETQ. Here the CDR3 reads CASSAGGSLNIQYF. CDR3 DNA sequence: TGCGCCAGCAGCGCAGGGGGCTCATTGAACATTCAGTACTTC.

This clonotype was seen at least ten times. The chain links TRBV5-5 to TRBJ1-2, with D uncertain. CDR3 length: 14 residues. The V gene lost 4 bases and the J gene lost 2 bases, with 12 bases spanning the gap. Germline V gene data show CDR1 as SGHKS and CDR2 as YYEKEE (reference sequence). The CDR3, as DNA: TGTGCCAGCAGCCCTGGTGTACAGAACTATGGCTACACCTTC. Its protein is CASSPGVQNYGYTF.

There are many counts of this clonotype. The chain has TRBV20-1 and TRBJ2-7; TRBD1 agrees at 8 bases. Germline trimming cut 2 bases from V and 4 bases from J; bases unmatched to any gene: 10. Germline V gene data show CDR1 as DFQATT and CDR2 as SNEGSKA (reference sequence). The CDR3 is 15 residues long. The DNA of the CDR3 is TGCAGTGCTAGAATCCCGGCAGGGGGCCGGTACGAGCAGTACTTC. Protein sequence: CSARIPAGGRYEQYF.

In its sample, this clonotype was seen many times. V and J are TRBV7-9 and TRBJ2-2; D perhaps matches TRBD1 (6 bases). From germline, CDR1 is SEHNR and CDR2 FQNEAQ (reference sequence). The CDR3 has 12 amino acids. Trimming stripped 5 bases from V and 6 bases from J, with 7 bases between. The CDR3 bases are TGTGCCAGCAGCCGGACAGCCGGGGAGCTGTTTTTT. This translates into CASSRTAGELFF.

This clonotype was found many times. This rearrangement joins TRBV3-1 to TRBJ2-3, with D unclear. The V end lost 4 bases, the J end lost 5 bases, and 7 bases lay between the germline ends. Germline values: CDR1 LGHDT, CDR2 YNNKEL (reference sequence). There are 12 residues in the CDR3. CDR3 region: CASSPSEDTQYF. The CDR3 DNA reads TGTGCCAGCAGCCCCTCCGAAGATACGCAGTATTTT.

In this sample, this clonotype turned up many times. The chain has TRBV6-5 and TRBJ2-6; D is unclear. The V and J ends lost 0 bases and 0 bases respectively, with 6 bases between them. The germline gives CDR1 MNHEY, CDR2 SVGAGI. There are 16 residues in the CDR3. This CDR3 reads CASSYSPISGANVLTF. CDR3 nucleotides: TGTGCCAGCAGTTACTCCCCCATCTCTGGGGCCAACGTCCTGACTTTC.

The V gene is TRBV5-1, the J gene TRBJ2-1; TRBD2 agrees at 11 bases. Per germline, CDR1 SGHRS and CDR2 YFSETQ. The CDR3 totals 15 residues. V shed 3 bases, J shed 5 bases, and the junction held 4 bases outside the gene matches. DNA of the CDR3: TGCGCCAGCAGCTGGGGACTAGCGGAAGACAATGAGCAGTTCTTC. This gives the protein CASSWGLAEDNEQFF.

This clonotype was picked up many times. The CDR3 DNA reads TGTGCCAGCAGCTTAGGGGGACAGGGGGCGCGATGGGGCTACACCTTC. The encoded protein is CASSLGGQGARWGYTF. This chain uses TRBV7-2 with TRBJ1-2, with 12 nucleotides matching TRBD1. Germline loops: CDR1 SGHTA, CDR2 FQGNSA. This CDR3 contains 16 residues. V lost 1 base, J lost 8 bases, and 8 bases stayed unmatched.

Ten or more counts support this clonotype. V usage is TRBV7-2 and J usage is TRBJ1-1, with 7 bases matching TRBD1. The germline V gene has CDR1 SGHTA and CDR2 FQGNSA. This CDR3 is 14 amino acids long. V gave up 1 base and J gave up 6 bases; unmatched junction bases: 5. The CDR3 reads CASSLDRGRAEAFF. In DNA, the CDR3 is TGTGCCAGCAGCTTAGACAGGGGAAGGGCTGAAGCTTTCTTT.

This clonotype came up many times. This sequence joins TRBV7-2 and TRBJ1-4; D remains ambiguous. Germline V lookup: CDR1 SGHTA, CDR2 FQGNSA. The CDR3 loop spans 16 amino acids. The V end lost 6 bases, the J end lost 0 bases, and 14 bases lay between the germline ends. This CDR3 is CASSYDLRATNEKLFF. DNA of the CDR3: TGTGCCAGCAGTTACGACTTACGAGCAACTAATGAAAAACTGTTTTTT.

This clonotype was seen at least ten times. CDR3 DNA: TGCGCCAGCGGGGACAGAACCTACGAGCAGTACTTC. Translated: CASGDRTYEQYF. J is TRBJ2-7 and V is TRBV5-1, with 7 bases fitting TRBD1. The CDR3 has 12 amino acids. The V segment lost 7 bases and the J segment 2 bases; nucleotides outside the gene matches: 3. CDR1 and CDR2 (germline): SGHRS, YFSETQ.

This chain connects TRBV20-1 to TRBJ1-2; no reliable D call. The ends were cut back, 3 bases at V and 2 bases at J, with 7 bases in the middle. Germline V gene lookup returns CDR1 DFQATT and CDR2 SNEGSKA (reference sequence). CDR3 size: 12 residues. This CDR3 reads CSARELNYGYTF. CDR3 nucleotides: TGCAGTGCTAGGGAACTAAACTATGGCTACACCTTC.

This clonotype was recorded many times. The chain combines TRBV5-6 with TRBJ2-7, with 8 bases matching TRBD2. The CDR3 length is 15 residues. V trimming: 4 bases; J trimming: 0 bases; junction bases outside the gene matches: 6. From germline, CDR1 is SGHDT and CDR2 YYEEEE. CDR3 sequence reads: CASSTSGRSSYEQYF. The CDR3 DNA sequence: TGTGCCAGCAGCACCAGCGGGAGAAGCTCCTACGAGCAGTACTTC.

This chain uses TRBV7-9 with TRBJ1-3, with 7 bases lining up with TRBD1. Germline V gene data show CDR1 as SEHNR and CDR2 as FQNEAQ (reference sequence). V shed 10 bases, J shed 0 bases, and the junction held 6 bases outside the gene matches. There are 14 residues in the CDR3. The DNA for the CDR3 is TGTGCCACCAACCGGGACAGCTCTGGAAACACCATATATTTT. This gives the protein CATNRDSSGNTIYF.

This clonotype appeared many times. J is TRBJ2-5 and V is TRBV7-2; 8 bases agree with TRBD2. The V gene end was trimmed by 4 bases and the J gene end by 5 bases; junction bases not matched to a gene: 9. The length of the CDR3 is 15 residues. The germline gives CDR1 SGHTA, CDR2 FQGNSA. The CDR3 nucleotides are TGTGCCAGCAGCTCAAACGGGGGGGGCGGCGAGACCCAGTACTTC. This encodes CASSSNGGGGETQYF.

This clonotype was recorded at least ten times. The chain recombines TRBV7-8 with TRBJ2-2; 11 bases map to TRBD1. The CDR3 has 16 amino acids. The junction had 9 bases not matched to a gene; V was cut back by 5 bases and J by 7 bases. Germline CDR1 and CDR2: SGHVS and FQNEAQ. CDR3 DNA: TGTGCCAGCAGCGCCAGGACAGGGGGCTTGGTCGGGGAGCTGTTTTTT. Protein: CASSARTGGLVGELFF.

This clonotype was picked up many times. The chain uses TRBV27 and TRBJ2-7, with TRBD2 matching over 10 bases. V shed 0 bases and J 2 bases; nucleotides not matched to a gene: 4. This CDR3 spans 16 amino acids. Germline loops: CDR1 MNHEY, CDR2 SMNVEV (reference sequence). DNA of the CDR3: TGTGCCAGCAGTTTATCCGGACTAGCGGTTACCTACGAGCAGTACTTC. Its protein product is CASSLSGLAVTYEQYF.

The chain links TRBV29-1 to TRBJ1-5; 10 bases match TRBD1. Trimming at V came to 3 bases and at J to 0 bases, leaving 2 bases not matched to a gene. Germline V lookup: CDR1 SQVTM, CDR2 ANQGSEA. The CDR3 length is 15 residues. CDR3 region: CSVEGTGDSNQPQHF. CDR3 in DNA: TGCAGCGTTGAGGGGACAGGGGATAGCAATCAGCCCCAGCATTTT.

There are many counts of this clonotype. This chain's CDR3 is CASSSPGSAFSGEQYF. CDR3 DNA sequence: TGTGCCAGCAGCTCCCCGGGTAGCGCCTTCTCGGGGGAGCAGTACTTC. The chain joins TRBV7-2 to TRBJ2-7; D perhaps matches TRBD2 (5 bases). This CDR3 contains 16 residues. Germline CDR1 is SGHTA and CDR2 is FQGNSA. V lost 4 bases, J lost 7 bases, and 23 bases lay in between.

This clonotype showed up many times. As DNA, the CDR3 is TGTGCCAGCAGTTTACCAGGGGTTGGCACTGAAGCTTTCTTT. The encoded protein is CASSLPGVGTEAFF. V and J are TRBV27 and TRBJ1-1, with D possibly matching TRBD1 (6 bases). Between the trimmed V and J ends, which lost 2 bases and 4 bases, there was a span of 11 bases. The length of the CDR3 is 14 residues. CDR1 is MNHEY, CDR2 SMNVEV, per germline (reference sequence).

The CDR3 bases are TGTGCCATCAGTGTGGAAGGGGCCATGGATTCACCCCTCCACTTT. This gives the protein CAISVEGAMDSPLHF. V is TRBV10-3 and J is TRBJ1-6; TRBD1 might be the D (5 bases). The ends were cut back, 4 bases at V and 8 bases at J, with 15 bases in the middle. This CDR3 comprises 15 residues. Germline CDR1 is ENHRY and CDR2 is SYGVKD.